This T cell receptor (beta chain) was observed in a study of CD8 T cells in ankylosing spondylitis (dated by TCRdb to 2016 to 2017). Study-level background: To find TCR variants linked to disease, the study profiled T cell receptor beta repertoires in ankylosing spondylitis patients and healthy donors. The full study cohort comprised around 25 ankylosing spondylitis patients and roughly 110 healthy donors. Peripheral blood samples were taken, and synovial fluid was additionally collected from ankylosing spondylitis patients.

To note about this clonotype: Its binding antigen is unknown. No much larger clone exists at a distance of one base, and base qualities are not known.

Results and caveats for the whole study, not just this receptor: In peripheral blood, the disease-linked clones were found at relatively low frequencies and had a CD8+ phenotype. The disease-linked clones were reported to be significantly enriched in matched synovial fluid samples from ankylosing spondylitis patients. Blood from ankylosing spondylitis patients appeared to be characterized by a TCR beta motif composed of eight or nine highly homologous amino acid variants. Some TCR beta motif variants had previously been reported in synovial fluid and blood of reactive arthritis patients, which suggested common disease-initiation mechanisms.

The sequencer listed for this sample is Illumina HiSeq 2500. Quantitative 5'-RACE with molecular barcodes was the method used to prepare the TCR beta libraries. In the source study's methods: A new computational method based on a probabilistic model of VDJ rearrangement was used to identify disease-linked TCR variants. TCRdb handled the public reads itself, with Q25 trimming in fastp and clone calling in MiXCR, and kept productive beta chains. Rows are unified per CDR3 protein, each entry keeping the most common DNA and genes. The V and J calls and clone size come from TCRdb's table, not from the authors' own analysis. This sample holds approximately 260,000 distinct CDR3 sequences; 15% to 20% were observed only once. The ten largest clones add up to roughly a third of the sample. Counted from cysteine to phenylalanine, this CDR3 has 13 amino acids. Here the CDR3 DNA is all that survives: 39 bases in frame from base 1. As encoded in the germline V gene, CDR1 is MNHEY while CDR2 is SVGEGT. The V end gives up 10 bases and the J end 1 base, leaving 5 bases in the junction not matched to a gene.

Rearrangement joined TRBV6-2 or TRBV6-3 to TRBJ2-3; a stretch of 7 junction bases matches TRBD2. The sample consisted of blood, either unsorted or a sorted T cell fraction (not recorded which). The receptor comes from a male donor with ankylosing spondylitis or in good health (not recorded which). Here the CDR3 is given as CAKSGDRTDTQYF. The DNA sequence is TGTGCCAAAAGCGGGGACCGCACAGATACGCAGTATTTT.